The clone carrying this TCR beta chain occurred a few times. The antigen is not known. Losses at the gene ends were 4 bases for V and 5 bases for J; bases not matched to a gene: 15. CDR3 length: 18 residues. Germline CDR1 SGHNT, CDR2 YYREEE (reference sequence). The data are from a study of T cell repertoires in cytomegalovirus infection. Study background: Carrying CMV and the relevant HLA type showed in public TCR beta signatures.

Using its own MiXCR run on the reads, TCRdb lists one record per CDR3 protein. The sample has some 600,000 distinct CDR3 sequences; 20% to 25% are singletons. Regarding the study as a whole: Adding up the frequency of public TCR beta families identified people who carried CMV plus the relevant HLA. The ex vivo response was dominated by HLA-C-restricted CMV-specific TCR beta clonotypes.

Sequenced material: CD8+ T cells from PBMCs. This TCR derives from a human donor in good health (CMV status not recorded). Some clones in this sample may be carry-over from other donors' samples. This sequence joins TRBV5-4 and TRBJ2-1; 10 bases align to TRBD2. CDR3: CASSALPELAGDHNEQFF. The CDR3 nucleotides are TGTGCCAGCAGCGCACTACCGGAGCTAGCGGGGGACCACAATGAGCAGTTCTTC.